The following is a T cell receptor beta chain sequence with its context. Participants, roughly 18 to 90 years old, spanned approximately 25 US areas. Participants reported their clinical history, and cohort assignment relied on those reports. For recovered donors of Cohort 3, there were two negative PCRs, clearance, or symptom resolution. The data were produced by immunoSEQ multiplex PCR, yet TCRdb's version contains in-frame clones alone and is incomplete. The data contain approximately 170,000 clones, around four fifths of them singletons. The data belong to a study of blood T cell repertoires in COVID-19. Study-level background: PBMCs, B-cell-depleted T cells, or T cells were the source of the cDNA or gDNA that made up the material.

The V and J ends lost 10 bases and 3 bases, in that order; junction bases with no gene match: 5. CDR1 and CDR2 from the germline V gene are MNHEY and SVGAGI. The CDR3 runs 12 residues. Sequencing input: PBMCs or T cells enriched from blood (not recorded which). This TCR derives from a woman aged 45-65 years who had recovered from COVID-19. This chain joins TRBV6-5 and TRBJ2-5; 7 nucleotides match TRBD2. The CDR3 loop reads CATTRGKETQYF. The CDR3 coding sequence is TGTGCCACTACGCGGGGGAAAGAGACCCAGTACTTC.